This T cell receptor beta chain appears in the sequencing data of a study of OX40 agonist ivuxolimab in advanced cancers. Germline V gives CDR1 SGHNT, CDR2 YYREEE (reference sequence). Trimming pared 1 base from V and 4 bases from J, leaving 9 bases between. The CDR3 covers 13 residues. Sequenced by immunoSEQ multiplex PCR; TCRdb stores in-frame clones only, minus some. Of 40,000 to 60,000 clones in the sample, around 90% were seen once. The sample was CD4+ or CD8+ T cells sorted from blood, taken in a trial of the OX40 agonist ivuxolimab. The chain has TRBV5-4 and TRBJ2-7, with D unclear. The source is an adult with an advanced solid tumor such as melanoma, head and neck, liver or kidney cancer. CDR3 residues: CASSLISSYEQYF. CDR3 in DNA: TGTGCCAGCAGCTTGATTAGCTCGTACGAGCAGTACTTC.